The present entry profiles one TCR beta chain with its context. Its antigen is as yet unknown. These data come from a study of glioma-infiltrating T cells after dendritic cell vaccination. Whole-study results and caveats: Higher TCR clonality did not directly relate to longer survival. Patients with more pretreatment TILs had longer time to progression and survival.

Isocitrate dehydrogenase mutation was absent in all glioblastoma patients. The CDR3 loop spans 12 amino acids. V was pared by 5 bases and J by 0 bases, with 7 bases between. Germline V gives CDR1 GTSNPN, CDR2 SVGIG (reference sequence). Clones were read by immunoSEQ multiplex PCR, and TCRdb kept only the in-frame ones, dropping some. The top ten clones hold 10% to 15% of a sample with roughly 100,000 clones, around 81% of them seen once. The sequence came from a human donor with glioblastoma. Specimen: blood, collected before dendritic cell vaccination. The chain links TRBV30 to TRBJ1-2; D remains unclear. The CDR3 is CAWALANYGYTF. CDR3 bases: TGTGCCTGGGCCTTAGCTAACTATGGCTACACCTTC.